This T cell receptor beta chain was observed in a study of molecular identifiers for immune sequencing clone quantification (dated by TCRdb to 2016 to 2019). For context, the study as a whole: For a replicate experiment, RNA from around 20,000 or 99,000 naive CD8 T cells was divided into five aliquots, and four of the five aliquots were sequenced. This methods study used CD8 T cells to benchmark TCR RNA copy counting and molecular-identifier clustering-based TCR repertoire sequencing (MIDCIRS).

Libraries were made using PCR. The sequencer listed for this sample is NextSeq 500. Preparation of bulk TCR libraries followed a previously described approach, with the TCR primers listed in Table S5. The Qiagen AllPrep DNA/RNA kit was used to purify total RNA. Before any analysis, reads coming from multiple sequencing runs of the same library were combined into one pool. For the original study's pipeline: Reads were retained only if their TCR constant sequence matched exactly, and those retained reads were trimmed to 150 nt and grouped according to their 12-nt molecular barcodes. Reads within each barcode group were sub-clustered using a 15% Levenshtein threshold, and quality-weighted consensus sequences were constructed for each RNA molecule. Non-functional sequences were excluded, and lower-count sequences lying one edit away from another sequence were also excluded. Based on a fit of two negative binomial distributions, barcode sub-clusters having less than 20% of the maximum read count were discarded. Using fastp trimming at Q25 and MiXCR clonotype assembly, TCRdb reanalyzed the public sequencing data and kept in-frame beta chains. Every entry covers one CDR3 protein and lists the most common genes and DNA from its rows. What appears here as the V and J calls and clone size reflects TCRdb's work, not the paper's. The sample records about 510,000 distinct CDR3 sequences, less than 30% of which are singletons. The top ten hold over 0.6% of the sample.

Study-wide findings and limitations: Spiked-in Jurkat TCR RNA equivalent to a single cell was reported to be detectable even among approximately 900,000 naive CD8 T cells. Spiked-in Jurkat TCR RNA (approximately 10 copies' worth), which is not part of the donor repertoire, was contained in the naive libraries. Modeling indicated about 3 TCR RNA copies recovered per cell, compared with about 10 by digital PCR, which implies a capture efficiency of approximately 30%. When barcode sub-clustering was left out, chimeric consensus sequences inflated TCR diversity, with chimeras reaching as high as 47%. In CMV-specific effector cells, clones with more than 20 RNA copies contained over 98% of molecules, whereas in naive cells such clones contained under 1% of molecules. The sizes of highly expanded clones could end up underestimated when identical TCR molecules share a barcode.

Naive CD8 T cell libraries were made from roughly 21,000 to 960,000 sorted cells using 10%, 30% or 50% of purified RNA. Naive CD8 T cells, defined as CD8+CD4-CCR7+CD45RA+, were FACS-sorted into RLT Plus buffer on a BD FACSAria II. To test detection sensitivity, Jurkat RNA equal to fewer than 13 TCR copies was added to samples of about 17,000-1,100,000 naive CD8 T cells. CD8 T cells were enriched with RosetteSep CD8+ T Cell Enrichment Cocktail and Ficoll-Paque, followed by ACK red cell lysis. A note on this clonotype: This receptor's antigen is unknown. The sample holds no much larger clone one base away, and base qualities are not on file.

This receptor was identified in a human donor in good health. Some libraries in this study had Jurkat cell RNA spiked in. Sequencing was done on a sample of naive CD8+ T cells from blood, with Jurkat cell RNA spiked in. What the cell subset or site label conveys for this sample: FACS-sorted CD8+CD4-CCR7+CD45RA+ naive T cells.

CDR3 loop: CASSTTGTSALYEQYF. Read as DNA, the sequence is TGTGCCAGCAGCACTACCGGGACTAGCGCCTTATACGAGCAGTACTTC. The receptor chain draws on TRBV5-6 and TRBJ2-7; a stretch of 10 junction bases matches TRBD2. Taken from the germline V gene, the CDR1 and CDR2 loops are SGHDT and YYEEEE. From its cysteine to its phenylalanine, the CDR3 spans 16 amino acids. The CDR3 DNA has 48 bases and is translated from base 1. At the junction V is shortened by 4 bases and J by 4 bases; bases outside the gene matches: 11.